This TCR beta chain was recorded in a study of monozygotic twins with inflammatory bowel disease (dated by TCRdb to the late 2010s). For the study in its entirety: The complete study included roughly 30 monozygotic twin pairs: 19 IBD-discordant Danish pairs and nine German pairs, of which four were IBD-concordant and five were IBD-discordant. Each individual had, on average, about 151 000 unique TCRalpha sequences and 181 000 unique TCRbeta sequences available for analysis. The search for disease-associated traits relied mainly on comparing IBD patients with their genetically identical healthy co-twins within discordant pairs.

The cysteine opens and the phenylalanine closes a CDR3 of 16 amino acids. The record lacks a DNA sequence. The germline V gene gives CDR1 as SGHTA and CDR2 as FQGNSA. General study outcomes and caveats: Background noise and inter-individual variability may have been introduced into the repertoires by the differing immunosuppressive treatments among patients. The results gave no support for a single strong signal or clonotype linked to IBD. IBD patients had lower TCRbeta repertoire diversity, measured by the inverse Simpson index, than their healthy co-twins. Repertoire similarity did not differ between concordant and discordant twins, possibly due to limited statistical power. Different T cell subtypes could not be distinguished in the analysis. IBD patients shared fewer clonotypes with other individuals than healthy twins did, most markedly in patients showing signs of disease activity.

From each donor, a roughly 2.5 ml peripheral blood sample was collected into PAXgene tubes and stored at -80 degrees C. Total RNA was isolated from whole blood with the PAXgene blood miRNA kit on an automated QIAcube, without T cell sorting. Peripheral blood from monozygotic twin pairs, either concordant or discordant for inflammatory bowel disease, underwent deep TCRalpha and TCRbeta repertoire profiling that used unique molecular barcoding. Smoking habits were recorded for all twin pairs, and each individual was classified as a current, former or never smoker. Libraries were built with 5' RACE. Each TCR library was prepared from about 4,000 ng of total RNA. For each sample, cDNA synthesis was carried out in eight separate reactions using SMARTScribe reverse transcriptase. Unique molecular identifiers containing a 6-nucleotide sample barcode were introduced through template switching during cDNA synthesis. TCRalpha and TCRbeta cDNA was amplified in two nested PCRs of approximately 17 and 9 cycles, and bead purification was carried out after each PCR. Before amplification, the cDNA was treated with uracil DNA-glycosylase and purified using the QIAquick PCR purification kit. The second PCR added Illumina TruSeq-compatible adapters along with sample-specific barcodes. Library quality and concentration were assessed using TapeStation and Qubit, and roughly 5 ng of each library was pooled. Sequencing of pooled libraries was carried out on an Illumina HiSeq2500 single-index Rapid Run using 2 x 100 bp reads and custom sequencing primers. Per the original workflow: MiGEC version 1.2.6 was used for UMI-based consensus assembly to correct PCR and sequencing errors. V(D)J alignment, clonotype assembly and CDR3 extraction were performed with MiXCR version 2.1.1. To normalise gene usage, clonotype sharing and MAIT/NKT TCR abundance, the top 1000, 10 000 and 20 000 clonotypes in each sample were analysed. Diversity was computed as the inverse Simpson index with the vegan R package after downsampling to 27 000 UMIs. Paired Mann-Whitney U tests were applied to discordant twin pairs, with Benjamini-Hochberg correction for multiple testing. Following TCRdb reprocessing, every CDR3 protein sequence forms one entry, and DNA is not provided. The V and J calls, along with clone size, are taken from TCRdb and not from the paper's own processing. The table for this sample records roughly 300,000 distinct CDR3 sequences. The ten largest clones add up to approximately 5.9% of the sample.

Notes on this clonotype: Its antigen is currently not known.

The rearranged segments are TRBV7-2 and TRBJ2-5; the D call from TCRdb, TRBD1, cannot be confirmed without DNA. The sequence came from a human donor with ulcerative colitis or Crohn's disease, or a healthy co-twin of an affected twin (not recorded which). Source material: blood. CDR3 sequence: CASSSRGQGALETQYF.